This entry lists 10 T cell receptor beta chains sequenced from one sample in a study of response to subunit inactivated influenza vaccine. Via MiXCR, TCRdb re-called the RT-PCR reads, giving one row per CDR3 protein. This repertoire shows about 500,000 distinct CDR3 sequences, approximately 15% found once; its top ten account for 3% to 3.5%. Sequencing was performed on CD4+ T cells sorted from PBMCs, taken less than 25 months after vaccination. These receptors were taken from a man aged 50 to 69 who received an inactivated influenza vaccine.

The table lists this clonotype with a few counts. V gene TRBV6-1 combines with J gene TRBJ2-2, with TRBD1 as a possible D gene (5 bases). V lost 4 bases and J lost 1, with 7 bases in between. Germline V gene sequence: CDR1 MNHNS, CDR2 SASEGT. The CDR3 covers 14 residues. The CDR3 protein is CASSGQMNTGELFF. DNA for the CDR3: TGTGCCAGCAGTGGACAGATGAACACCGGGGAGCTGTTTTTT.

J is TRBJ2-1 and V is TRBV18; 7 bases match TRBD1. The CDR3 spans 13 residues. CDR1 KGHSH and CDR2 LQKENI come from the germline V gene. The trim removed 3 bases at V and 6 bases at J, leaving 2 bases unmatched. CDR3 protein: CASSPQGVNEQFF. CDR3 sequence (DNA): TGTGCCAGCTCACCGCAGGGGGTCAATGAGCAGTTCTTC. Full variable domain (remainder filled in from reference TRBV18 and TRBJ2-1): NAGVMQNPRHLVRRRGQEARLRCSPMKGHSHVYWYRQLPEEGLKFMVYLQKENIIDESGMPKERFSAEFPKEGPSILRIQQVVRGDSAAYFCASSPQGVNEQFFGPGTRLTVL.

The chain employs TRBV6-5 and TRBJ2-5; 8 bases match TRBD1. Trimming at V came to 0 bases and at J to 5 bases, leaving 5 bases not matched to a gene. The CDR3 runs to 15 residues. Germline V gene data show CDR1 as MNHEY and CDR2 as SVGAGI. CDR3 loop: CASSYSTRGLETQYF. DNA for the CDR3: TGTGCCAGCAGTTACTCGACCAGGGGGCTCGAGACCCAGTACTTC.

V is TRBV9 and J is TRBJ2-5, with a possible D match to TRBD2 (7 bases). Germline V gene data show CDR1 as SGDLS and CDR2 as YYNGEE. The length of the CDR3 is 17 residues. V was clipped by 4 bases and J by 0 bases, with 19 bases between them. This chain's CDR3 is CASSPKGGEIYQETQYF. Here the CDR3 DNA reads TGTGCCAGCAGCCCAAAGGGGGGGGAAATTTACCAAGAGACCCAGTACTTC.

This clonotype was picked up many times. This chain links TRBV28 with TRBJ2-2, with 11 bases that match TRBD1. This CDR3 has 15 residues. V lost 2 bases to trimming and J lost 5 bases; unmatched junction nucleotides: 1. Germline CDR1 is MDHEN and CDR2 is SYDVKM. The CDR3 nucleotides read TGTGCCAGCAGTTTAGGACAGGGGGCGACCGGGGAGCTGTTTTTT. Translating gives CASSLGQGATGELFF. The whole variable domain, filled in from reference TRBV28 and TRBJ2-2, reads DVKVTQSSRYLVKRTGEKVFLECVQDMDHENMFWYRQDPGLGLRLIYFSYDVKMKEKGDIPEGYSVSREKKERFSLILESASTNQTSMYLCASSLGQGATGELFFGEGSRLTVL.

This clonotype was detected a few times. The CDR3 is CASSGGTGGARALNEQYF. The CDR3, as DNA: TGTGCCAGCAGCGGTGGGACAGGGGGCGCTAGGGCGTTAAACGAGCAGTACTTC. The chain has TRBV11-2 and TRBJ2-7; 12 nucleotides line up with TRBD1. V was pared by 5 bases and J by 5 bases, with 16 bases of the junction left unmatched. CDR1 and CDR2 from the germline V gene are SGHAT and FQNNGV. CDR3 length: 18 residues.

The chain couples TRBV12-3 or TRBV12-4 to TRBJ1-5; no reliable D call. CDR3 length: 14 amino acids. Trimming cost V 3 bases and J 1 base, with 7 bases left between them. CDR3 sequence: CASSFKQSNQPQHF. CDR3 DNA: TGTGCCAGCAGTTTCAAACAGAGCAATCAGCCCCAGCATTTT.

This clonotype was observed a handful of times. CDR3 DNA: TGTGCCAGCAGCAGATTACAGGGGAACACTGAAGCTTTCTTT. Translation: CASSRLQGNTEAFF. The rearrangement uses TRBV3-1 and TRBJ1-1; possible D gene TRBD1, 6 bases. CDR3 length: 14 amino acids. V dropped 5 bases and J dropped 1 base, with 11 bases sitting between them. Germline-derived CDR1 and CDR2 are LGHDT and YNNKEL (reference sequence).

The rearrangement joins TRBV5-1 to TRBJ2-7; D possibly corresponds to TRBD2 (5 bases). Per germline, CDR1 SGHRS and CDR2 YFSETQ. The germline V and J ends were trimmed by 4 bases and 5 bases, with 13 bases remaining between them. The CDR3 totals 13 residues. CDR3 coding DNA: TGCGCCAGCAGCGATGGAGGTCTCGACGAGCAGTACTTC. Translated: CASSDGGLDEQYF.

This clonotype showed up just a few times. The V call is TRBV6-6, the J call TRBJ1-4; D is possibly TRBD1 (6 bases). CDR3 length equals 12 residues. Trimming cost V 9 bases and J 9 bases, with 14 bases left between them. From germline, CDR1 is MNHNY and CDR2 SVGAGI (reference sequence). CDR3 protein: CASRQVSQKLFF. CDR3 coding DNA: TGTGCCAGTAGACAGGTTTCTCAAAAACTGTTTTTT.